Below, one T cell receptor beta chain is given with its context. PCR employed 60 Vbeta and 13 Jbeta primers. Sequencing used immunoSEQ multiplex PCR; TCRdb keeps in-frame clones, though not all of them. The sample includes around 130,000 clones, about 80% of them seen just once. The CDR3 length is 14 residues. Germline V gene lookup returns CDR1 LNHDA and CDR2 SQIVND (reference sequence). The V end was cut by 1 base, the J end by 6 bases, with 12 bases between. This specimen comes from a study of cytomegalovirus exposure and HLA in healthy donors. This chain uses TRBV19 with TRBJ1-2; possible D gene TRBD1, 6 bases. This clonotype was obtained from a man in his forties in good health and CMV-seronegative. The sample comprised PBMCs. In DNA form, the CDR3 reads TGTGCCAGTAGTATAGGGGCAGGGGTGGATGGCTACACCTTC. Translating it yields CASSIGAGVDGYTF. Based on the CDR3 plus reference TRBV19 and TRBJ1-2, the full variable domain is DGGITQSPKYLFRKEGQNVTLSCEQNLNHDAMYWYRQDPGQGLRLIYYSQIVNDFQKGDIAEGYSVSREKKESFPLTVTSAQKNPTAFYLCASSIGAGVDGYTFGSGTRLTVV.